The source of this TCR beta chain is a study of cytomegalovirus exposure and HLA in healthy donors. The CDR3 runs to 13 residues. Trimming shortened V by 7 bases and J by 9 bases, and 16 bases separated the two germline ends. The germline V gene has CDR1 MNHEY and CDR2 SVGAGI. About this clone itself: Its cognate antigen is unknown.

PCR involved 60 Vbeta and 13 Jbeta primers. Some clones are missing from TCRdb's copy, which holds only in-frame ones; the method was immunoSEQ multiplex PCR. The sample yields approximately 70,000 clones, 70% seen once. General study findings and limits: Among TCR beta chains of equal frequency, HLA-associated ones were more clonally expanded in a later analysis.

The clonotype comes from a woman between 45 and 65 years old in good health and CMV-seropositive. The J gene is TRBJ1-5, the V gene TRBV6-5; D not certain. Material: PBMCs. The CDR3 spells CASTLTAGWPQHF. As DNA, the CDR3 is TGTGCCAGCACCCTTACGGCCGGGTGGCCCCAGCATTTT.